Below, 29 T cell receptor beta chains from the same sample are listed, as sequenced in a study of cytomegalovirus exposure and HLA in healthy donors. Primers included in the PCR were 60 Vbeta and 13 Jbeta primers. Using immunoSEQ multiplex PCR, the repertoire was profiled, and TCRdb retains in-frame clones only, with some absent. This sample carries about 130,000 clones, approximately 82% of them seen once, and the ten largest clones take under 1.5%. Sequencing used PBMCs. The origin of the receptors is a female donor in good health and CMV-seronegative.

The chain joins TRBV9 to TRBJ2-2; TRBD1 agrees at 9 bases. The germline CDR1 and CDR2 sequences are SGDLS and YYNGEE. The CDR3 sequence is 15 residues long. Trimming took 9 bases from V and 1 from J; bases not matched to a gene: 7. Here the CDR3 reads CATAQDRGNTGELFF. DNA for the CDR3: TGTGCCACCGCTCAGGACAGGGGGAACACCGGGGAGCTGTTTTTT.

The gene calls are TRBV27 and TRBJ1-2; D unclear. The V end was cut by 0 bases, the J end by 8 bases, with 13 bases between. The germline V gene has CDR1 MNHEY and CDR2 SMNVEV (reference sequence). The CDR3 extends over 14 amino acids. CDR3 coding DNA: TGTGCCAGCAGTTTATCGGGCTACTCGGAAGGCTACACCTTC. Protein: CASSLSGYSEGYTF.

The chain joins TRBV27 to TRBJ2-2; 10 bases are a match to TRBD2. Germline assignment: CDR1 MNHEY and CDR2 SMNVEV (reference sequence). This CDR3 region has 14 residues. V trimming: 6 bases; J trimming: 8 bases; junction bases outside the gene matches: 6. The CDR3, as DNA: TGTGCCAGCAGGCTAGCGGGAGTGTCAGGGGAGCTGTTTTTT. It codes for CASRLAGVSGELFF.

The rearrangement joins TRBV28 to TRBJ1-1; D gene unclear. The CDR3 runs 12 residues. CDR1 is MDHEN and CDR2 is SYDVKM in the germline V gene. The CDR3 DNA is TGTTGTATTCGTCCGAGGAACACTGAAGCTTTCTTT. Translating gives CCIRPRNTEAFF. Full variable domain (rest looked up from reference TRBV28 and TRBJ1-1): DVKVTQSSRYLVKRTGEKVFLECVQDMDHENMFWYRQDPGLGLRLIYFSYDVKMKEKGDIPEGYSVSREKKERFSLILESASTNQTSMYLCCIRPRNTEAFFGQGTRLTVV.

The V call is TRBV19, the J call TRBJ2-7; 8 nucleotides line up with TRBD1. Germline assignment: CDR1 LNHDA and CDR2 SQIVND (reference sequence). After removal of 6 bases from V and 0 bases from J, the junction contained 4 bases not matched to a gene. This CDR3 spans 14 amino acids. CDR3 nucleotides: TGTGCCAGTAGCAGACAGGGGCTCTCCTACGAGCAGTACTTC. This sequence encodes CASSRQGLSYEQYF.

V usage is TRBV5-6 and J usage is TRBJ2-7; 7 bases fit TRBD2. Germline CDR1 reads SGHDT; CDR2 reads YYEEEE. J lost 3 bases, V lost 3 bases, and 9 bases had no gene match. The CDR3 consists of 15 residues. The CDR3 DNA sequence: TGTGCCAGCAGCTCCCACGGGGGGACCGACTACGAGCAGTACTTC. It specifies CASSSHGGTDYEQYF.

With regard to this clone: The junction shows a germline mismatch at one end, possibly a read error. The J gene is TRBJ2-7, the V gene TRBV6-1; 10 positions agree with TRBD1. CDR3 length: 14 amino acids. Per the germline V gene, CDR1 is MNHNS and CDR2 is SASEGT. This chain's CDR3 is CASSKGDRGSHRDF. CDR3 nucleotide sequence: TGTGCCAGCAGTAAGGGGGACAGGGGCTCCCATCGGGACTTC.

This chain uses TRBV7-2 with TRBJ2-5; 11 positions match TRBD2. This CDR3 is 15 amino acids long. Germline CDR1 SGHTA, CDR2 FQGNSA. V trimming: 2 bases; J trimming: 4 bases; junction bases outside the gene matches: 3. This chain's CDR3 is CASSLWLAGGETQYF. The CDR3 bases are TGTGCCAGCAGCTTATGGCTAGCGGGAGGAGAGACCCAGTACTTC.

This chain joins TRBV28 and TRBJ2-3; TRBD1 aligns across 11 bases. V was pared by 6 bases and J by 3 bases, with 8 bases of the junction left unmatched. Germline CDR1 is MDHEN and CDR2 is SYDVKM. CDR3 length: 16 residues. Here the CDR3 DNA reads TGTGCCAGCAGCTGGACAGGGGGCGTGAAGACAGATACGCAGTATTTT. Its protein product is CASSWTGGVKTDTQYF.

As DNA, the CDR3 is TGCGCCAGCAGCCAAGATACTAGCGGGATAGAGACCCAGTACTTC. This translates into CASSQDTSGIETQYF. J is TRBJ2-5 and V is TRBV4-3; 10 nucleotides align to TRBD2. The germline V gene encodes CDR1 LGHNA and CDR2 YSLEER. This CDR3 region has 15 residues. The trim removed 0 bases at V and 4 bases at J, leaving 2 bases unmatched.

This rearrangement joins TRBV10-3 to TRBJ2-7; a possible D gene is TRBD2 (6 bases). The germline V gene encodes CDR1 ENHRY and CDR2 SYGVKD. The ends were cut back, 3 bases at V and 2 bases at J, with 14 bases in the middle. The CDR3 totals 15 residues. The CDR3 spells CAISDFGGKAYEQYF. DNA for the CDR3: TGTGCCATCAGTGATTTTGGGGGGAAGGCCTACGAGCAGTACTTC.

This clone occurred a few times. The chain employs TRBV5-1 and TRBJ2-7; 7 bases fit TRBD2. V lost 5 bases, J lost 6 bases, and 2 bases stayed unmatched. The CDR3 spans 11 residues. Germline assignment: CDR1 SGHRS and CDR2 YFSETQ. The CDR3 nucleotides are TGCGCCAGCAGGGGAGGGAGCGAGCAGTACTTC. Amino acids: CASRGGSEQYF.

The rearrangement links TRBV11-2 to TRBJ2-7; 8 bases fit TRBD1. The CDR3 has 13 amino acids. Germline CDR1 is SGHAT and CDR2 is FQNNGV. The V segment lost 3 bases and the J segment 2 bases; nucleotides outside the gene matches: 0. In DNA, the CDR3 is TGTGCCAGCAGCTTGACAGGGGCCTACGAGCAGTACTTC. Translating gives CASSLTGAYEQYF.

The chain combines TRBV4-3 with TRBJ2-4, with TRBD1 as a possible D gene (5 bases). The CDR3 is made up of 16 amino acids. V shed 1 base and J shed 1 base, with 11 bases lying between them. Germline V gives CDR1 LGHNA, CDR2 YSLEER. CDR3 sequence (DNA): TGCGCCAGCAGCCAAGGGTATGCAGGGGCCAAAAACATTCAGTACTTC. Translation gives CASSQGYAGAKNIQYF.

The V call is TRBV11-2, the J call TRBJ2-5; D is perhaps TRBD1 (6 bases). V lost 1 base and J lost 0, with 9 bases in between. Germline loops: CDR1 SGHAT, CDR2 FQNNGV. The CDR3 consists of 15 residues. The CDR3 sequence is CASSLGQGNQETQYF. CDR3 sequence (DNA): TGTGCCAGCAGCTTAGGGCAGGGGAACCAAGAGACCCAGTACTTC.

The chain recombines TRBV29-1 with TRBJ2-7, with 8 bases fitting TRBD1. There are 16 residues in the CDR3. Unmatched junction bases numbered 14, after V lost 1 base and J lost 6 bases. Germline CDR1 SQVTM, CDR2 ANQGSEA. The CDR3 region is CSVEGWAAGGGFEQYF. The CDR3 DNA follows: TGCAGCGTTGAAGGGTGGGCGGCAGGGGGCGGATTCGAGCAGTACTTC.

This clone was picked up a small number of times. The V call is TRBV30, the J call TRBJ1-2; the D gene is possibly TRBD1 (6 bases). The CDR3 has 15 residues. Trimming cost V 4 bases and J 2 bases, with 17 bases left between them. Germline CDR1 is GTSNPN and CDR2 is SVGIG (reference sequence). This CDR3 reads CAWKLIQGWNYGYTF. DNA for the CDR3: TGTGCCTGGAAGCTGATACAGGGATGGAACTATGGCTACACCTTC.

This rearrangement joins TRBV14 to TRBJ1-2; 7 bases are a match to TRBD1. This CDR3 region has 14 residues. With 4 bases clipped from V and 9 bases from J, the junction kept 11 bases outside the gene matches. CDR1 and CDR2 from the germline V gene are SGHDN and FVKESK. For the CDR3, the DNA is TGTGCCAGCAGCCCAATGCCGGGACAGTTCCGCTACACCTTC. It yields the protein CASSPMPGQFRYTF.

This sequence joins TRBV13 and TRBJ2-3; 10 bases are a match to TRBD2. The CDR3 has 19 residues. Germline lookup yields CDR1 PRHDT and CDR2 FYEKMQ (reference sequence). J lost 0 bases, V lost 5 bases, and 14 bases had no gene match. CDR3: CASSRLSLFSGRSTDTQYF. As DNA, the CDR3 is TGTGCCAGCAGCCGACTGTCACTTTTTAGCGGGAGGAGCACAGATACGCAGTATTTT.

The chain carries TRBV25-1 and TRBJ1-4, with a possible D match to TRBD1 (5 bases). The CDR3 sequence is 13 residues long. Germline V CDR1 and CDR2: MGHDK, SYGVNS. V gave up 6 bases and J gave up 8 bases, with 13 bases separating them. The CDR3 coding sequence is TGTGCCAGCAGCTTGACAGACAAAGAAAAACTGTTTTTT. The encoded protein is CASSLTDKEKLFF. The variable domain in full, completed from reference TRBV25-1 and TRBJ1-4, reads EADIYQTPRYLVIGTGKKITLECSQTMGHDKMYWYQQDPGMELHLIHYSYGVNSTEKGDLSSESTVSRIRTEHFPLTLESARPSHTSQYLCASSLTDKEKLFFGSGTQLSVL.

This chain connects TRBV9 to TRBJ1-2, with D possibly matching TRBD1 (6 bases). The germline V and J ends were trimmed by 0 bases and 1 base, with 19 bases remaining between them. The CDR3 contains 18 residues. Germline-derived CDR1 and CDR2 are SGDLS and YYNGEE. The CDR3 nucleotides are TGTGCCAGCAGCGTAGGGGGACAAGCCCAACCCCGTAACTATGGCTACACCTTC. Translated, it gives CASSVGGQAQPRNYGYTF.

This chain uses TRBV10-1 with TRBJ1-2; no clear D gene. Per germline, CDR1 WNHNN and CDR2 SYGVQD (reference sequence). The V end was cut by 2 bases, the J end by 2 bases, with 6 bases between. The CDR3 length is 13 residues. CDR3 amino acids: CASSEGRNYGYTF. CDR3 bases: TGCGCCAGCAGTGAGGGCCGAAACTATGGCTACACCTTC.

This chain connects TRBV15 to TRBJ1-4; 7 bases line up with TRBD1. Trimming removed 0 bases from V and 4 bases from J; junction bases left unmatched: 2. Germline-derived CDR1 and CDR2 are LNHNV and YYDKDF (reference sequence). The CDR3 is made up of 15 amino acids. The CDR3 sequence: CATSRETGDNEKLFF. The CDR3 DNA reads TGTGCCACCAGCAGAGAAACAGGGGATAATGAAAAACTGTTTTTT.

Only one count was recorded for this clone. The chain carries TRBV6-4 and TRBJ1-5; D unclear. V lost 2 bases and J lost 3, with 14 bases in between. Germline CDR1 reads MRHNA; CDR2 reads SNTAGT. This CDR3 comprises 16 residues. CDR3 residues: CASSDEEDYLNQPQHF. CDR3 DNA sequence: TGTGCCAGCAGTGACGAAGAGGATTATCTCAATCAGCCCCAGCATTTT.

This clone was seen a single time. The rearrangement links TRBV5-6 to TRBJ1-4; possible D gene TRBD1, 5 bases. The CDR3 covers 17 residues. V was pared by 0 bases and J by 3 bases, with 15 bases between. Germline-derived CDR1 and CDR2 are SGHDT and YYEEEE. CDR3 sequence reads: CASSLGRGVPANEKLFF. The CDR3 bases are TGTGCCAGCAGCTTGGGTCGGGGGGTTCCGGCTAATGAAAAACTGTTTTTT.

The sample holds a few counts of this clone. The CDR3 DNA is TGTGCCAGCAGCTTAGATGGACACTCTCAGGAGCAGTACTTC. Translated, it gives CASSLDGHSQEQYF. The chain carries TRBV11-2 and TRBJ2-7; D may be TRBD1 (5 bases). The V gene lost 0 bases and the J gene lost 7 bases, with 13 bases spanning the gap. CDR3 length: 14 amino acids. Germline V gene sequence: CDR1 SGHAT, CDR2 FQNNGV. The full variable domain, rest sourced from reference TRBV11-2 and TRBJ2-7, is EAGVAQSPRYKIIEKRQSVAFWCNPISGHATLYWYQQILGQGPKLLIQFQNNGVVDDSQLPKDRFSAERLKGVDSTLKIQPAKLEDSAVYLCASSLDGHSQEQYFGPGTRLTVT.

The chain's CDR3 is CASSPEIYTGGLYEQYF. The CDR3 nucleotides read TGTGCCAGCAGTCCTGAAATTTACACAGGGGGTCTTTACGAGCAGTACTTC. J is TRBJ2-7 and V is TRBV28, with 8 bases aligning to TRBD1. This CDR3 spans 17 amino acids. Germline CDR1 is MDHEN and CDR2 is SYDVKM. V was clipped by 5 bases and J by 4 bases; unmatched bases: 16.

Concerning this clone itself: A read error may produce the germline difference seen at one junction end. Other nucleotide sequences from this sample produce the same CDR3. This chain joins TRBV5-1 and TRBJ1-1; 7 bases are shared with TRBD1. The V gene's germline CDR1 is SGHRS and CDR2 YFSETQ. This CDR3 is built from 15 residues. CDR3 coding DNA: TGCGCCAGCAGCTTGGTAGGGGGCGCGCACACTGAGGCTTTCTTT. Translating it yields CASSLVGGAHTEAFF.

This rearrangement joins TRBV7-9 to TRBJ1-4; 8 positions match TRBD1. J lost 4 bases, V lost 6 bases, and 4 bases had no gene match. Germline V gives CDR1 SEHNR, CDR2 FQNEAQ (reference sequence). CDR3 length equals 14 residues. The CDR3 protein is CASRGTGYNEKLFF. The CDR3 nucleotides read TGTGCCAGCAGGGGGACAGGCTATAATGAAAAACTGTTTTTT.